The TCR beta chain described here comes from a study of blood T cell repertoires in COVID-19. TCRdb's table, derived via immunoSEQ multiplex PCR, lists solely in-frame clones and lacks some. The repertoire has some 240,000 clones, 84% of them found once; the top ten carry more than 3%. Two consecutive negative NP/OP PCR tests, clearance, or resolved symptoms defined Cohort 3 recovery. Germline lookup yields CDR1 SGHAT and CDR2 FQNNGV. Trimming removed 5 bases from V and 4 bases from J, with 12 bases in between. The length of the CDR3 is 14 residues. Sequencing input: PBMCs or T cells enriched from blood (not recorded which). The V gene is TRBV11-2, the J gene TRBJ2-1; D is possibly TRBD1 (6 bases). This receptor was taken from a man aged 50 to 59 who had recovered from COVID-19. The CDR3, as DNA: TGTGCCAGCAGCGACCGGGACATTTACAATGAGCAGTTCTTC. Translating gives CASSDRDIYNEQFF.